In its sample, the clone carrying this TCR beta chain was seen once. The CDR3 has 16 amino acids. Germline V gives CDR1 SGHTA, CDR2 FQGNSA. With 1 base removed from V and 4 bases from J, the gap between germline ends came to 15 bases. This entry is derived from a study of technical replicates of blood from several donors. This table comes from immunoSEQ multiplex PCR, and its TCRdb copy is limited to in-frame clones, with some not included. The sample has some 56,000 clones; nearly 95% are singletons. The sample comprised PBMCs. V usage is TRBV7-2 and J usage is TRBJ2-3; D is ambiguous. The sequence derives from a human donor in good health. Some clones in this sample may be carry-over from other donors' samples. The CDR3 here is CASSLEVLAVADTQYF. The CDR3 DNA reads as TGTGCCAGCAGCTTAGAGGTCCTCGCGGTGGCAGATACGCAGTATTTT.